Only a few counts were recorded for the clone carrying this T cell receptor (beta chain). Its antigen is unidentified. No infections or other immune events were documented during collection. This entry belongs to a study of identifying expanded T cells in peripheral blood. Overall study results and limits: Clone count variance between approximately two-week samples rose with total template count. About 1.2 clones differed between technical replicates, versus around 15 and 18 over time.

The CDR3 is 13 amino acids. V lost 0 bases and J lost 2, with 4 bases in between. Germline V CDR1 and CDR2: SGDLS, YYNGEE. Sequencing used immunoSEQ multiplex PCR; TCRdb keeps in-frame clones, though not all of them. The sample gives 100,000 or so clones, approximately 88% of which show up once; roughly 6% is in the top ten. This sequence originates from a person aged 18-70 years in good health. The specimen sequenced was blood. The gene calls are TRBV9 and TRBJ2-3; D is uncertain. CDR3 nucleotide sequence: TGTGCCAGCAGCGTAGGGGACACAGATACGCAGTATTTT. This translates into CASSVGDTDTQYF.